These 15 T cell receptor beta chains were all obtained from the same sample, sequenced in a study of T cell responses to AZD1222 COVID-19 vaccine. Profiling relied on immunoSEQ multiplex PCR, and the TCRdb table lists in-frame clones only, not all of them. The repertoire holds around 130,000 clones, roughly 90% seen once, with 5% to 6% in the top ten. Material: peripheral blood, obtained 28 days after the second AZD1222 dose. These receptors originate from an adult who received the AZD1222 COVID-19 vaccine.

Only one count was recorded for this clone. This chain uses TRBV6-5 with TRBJ2-2; 9 bases align to TRBD1. With V trimmed by 6 bases and J by 4 bases, 6 bases remained unmatched. Looked up from germline, CDR1 is MNHEY and CDR2 is SVGAGI. The CDR3 length is 15 residues. The CDR3 reads CASRIQGAGTGELFF. CDR3 DNA: TGTGCCAGCAGGATACAGGGGGCAGGCACCGGGGAGCTGTTTTTT.

The chain couples TRBV19 to TRBJ2-2; D is tentatively TRBD1 or TRBD2 (6 bases each). The CDR3 loop spans 15 amino acids. CDR1 is LNHDA, CDR2 SQIVND, per germline (reference sequence). Trimming took 6 bases from V and 3 from J, leaving 14 bases between them. In DNA form, the CDR3 reads TGTGCCAGTAGGGGGGGCCCGGGGGACACCGGGGAGCTGTTTTTT. It translates to CASRGGPGDTGELFF.

The chain joins TRBV27 to TRBJ2-1, with D possibly called TRBD1 or TRBD2 (5 bases each). This CDR3 is built from 14 residues. Germline V gene sequence: CDR1 MNHEY, CDR2 SMNVEV (reference sequence). With 3 bases removed from V and 2 bases from J, the gap between germline ends came to 8 bases. The CDR3, as DNA: TGTGCCAGCAGTTTGGTGGGGGCCTACAATGAGCAGTTCTTC. It encodes CASSLVGAYNEQFF.

CDR3: CASSLAGTNTEAFF. The CDR3 DNA follows: TGCGCCAGCAGCTTGGCTGGTACTAACACTGAAGCTTTCTTT. The gene calls are TRBV5-1 and TRBJ1-1; D uncertain. V was pared by 0 bases and J by 2 bases, with 8 bases between. CDR3 length: 14 amino acids. Germline V gives CDR1 SGHRS, CDR2 YFSETQ.

This clone was recorded only once. The CDR3 DNA reads TGTGCCAGCAGCTCACTACAGGTGCTTCTAGAGACCCAGTACTTC. This sequence encodes CASSSLQVLLETQYF. The chain is built from TRBV5-6 and TRBJ2-5; possibly TRBD1 for D (5 bases). The CDR3 loop spans 15 amino acids. Between the trimmed V and J ends, which lost 3 bases and 4 bases, there was a span of 16 bases. Germline CDR1 reads SGHDT; CDR2 reads YYEEEE.

The chain couples TRBV23-1 to TRBJ1-3; D is possibly TRBD1 (5 bases). TRBV23-1 is assigned to the ORF class and has an uncertain function. V was clipped by 2 bases and J by 5 bases, with 10 bases between them. The CDR3 contains 14 residues. CDR3 nucleotide sequence: TGCGCCAGCAGTCAACCGGGGCATAGAAACACCATATATTTT. Translated: CASSQPGHRNTIYF.

The CDR3 region has the DNA TGTGCCAGCAGCCAAGAAAGTCGTGGAGGGGGCAACTATGGCTACACCTTC. Translation gives CASSQESRGGGNYGYTF. The chain links TRBV3-1 (or the pseudogene TRBV3-2) to TRBJ1-2, with TRBD1 identical over 7 bases. The J segment lost 2 bases and the V segment lost 0 bases, leaving 9 bases of the junction unmatched. From germline, CDR1 is LGHDT and CDR2 YNNKEL (reference sequence). CDR3 length: 17 amino acids.

This clone was observed a single time. The V call is TRBV2, the J call TRBJ1-6; 8 positions agree with TRBD1. The CDR3 runs 14 residues. Trimming at V came to 4 bases and at J to 9 bases, leaving 5 bases not matched to a gene. Germline CDR1 is SNHLY and CDR2 is FYNNEI. The CDR3 DNA is TGTGCCAGCAGTGCGGACAGGGAAAGTTCACCCCTCCACTTT. It translates to CASSADRESSPLHF.

V is TRBV11-3 and J is TRBJ1-1; TRBD1 aligns across 11 bases. The V and J ends lost 6 bases and 5 bases, in that order; junction bases with no gene match: 11. The CDR3 consists of 16 residues. Looked up from germline, CDR1 is SGHNT and CDR2 is YENEEA. CDR3 region: CASSRRTGGWSTEAFF. The CDR3 DNA reads as TGTGCCAGCAGTCGTAGGACAGGGGGCTGGAGTACTGAAGCTTTCTTT. The whole variable domain, remainder taken from reference TRBV11-3 and TRBJ1-1, is EAGVVQSPRYKIIEKKQPVAFWCNPISGHNTLYWYLQNLGQGPELLIRYENEEAVDDSQLPKDRFSAERLKGVDSTLKIQPAELGDSAVYLCASSRRTGGWSTEAFFGQGTRLTVV.

The rearrangement joins TRBV3-1 (or the pseudogene TRBV3-2) to TRBJ2-1; D remains unclear. Germline CDR1 LGHDT, CDR2 YNNKEL (reference sequence). V dropped 0 bases and J dropped 10 bases, with 7 bases sitting between them. The CDR3 consists of 12 residues. CDR3 amino acids: CASSQDIREQFF. CDR3 coding DNA: TGTGCCAGCAGCCAAGACATCCGGGAGCAGTTCTTC.

The rearrangement links TRBV5-6 to TRBJ1-1, with D possibly TRBD1 on 6 matching bases. Trimming pared 0 bases from V and 2 bases from J, leaving 14 bases between. CDR3 length equals 16 residues. The germline gives CDR1 SGHDT, CDR2 YYEEEE. The CDR3 region is CASSLVSLGTNTEAFF. The CDR3 DNA follows: TGTGCCAGCAGCTTGGTTTCGCTGGGGACAAACACTGAAGCTTTCTTT.

The rearrangement joins TRBV7-6 to TRBJ2-2; 7 nucleotides line up with TRBD1. Germline assignment: CDR1 SGHVS and CDR2 FNYEAQ. This CDR3 is 15 amino acids long. Germline trimming cut 2 bases from V and 6 bases from J; bases unmatched to any gene: 6. The CDR3 sequence: CASSLLKGAAGELFF. The CDR3 DNA is TGTGCCAGCAGCTTACTGAAGGGGGCGGCCGGGGAGCTGTTTTTT.

The V gene is TRBV6-6, the J gene TRBJ2-7; D might be TRBD1 (6 bases). CDR3 length equals 13 residues. V lost 3 bases and J lost 5, with 11 bases in between. Germline assignment: CDR1 MNHNY and CDR2 SVGAGI (reference sequence). The CDR3 sequence: CASSYQGRNEQYF. CDR3 in DNA: TGTGCCAGCAGTTATCAGGGGCGAAACGAGCAGTACTTC.

In DNA form, the CDR3 reads TGTGCCAGCTCACCATACACAAGTGTCGAAGGGAACACTGAAGCTTTCTTT. Its translation: CASSPYTSVEGNTEAFF. The V and J genes are TRBV18 and TRBJ1-1; D is undetermined. In germline, CDR1 is KGHSH, CDR2 LQKENI. Trimming took off 2 bases at V and 1 base at J, with 17 bases between the two ends. The CDR3 is made up of 17 amino acids.

The chain is built from TRBV19 and TRBJ2-2; D perhaps matches TRBD1 (6 bases). In germline, CDR1 is LNHDA, CDR2 SQIVND (reference sequence). This CDR3 comprises 17 residues. V gave up 6 bases and J gave up 5 bases, with 22 bases separating them. The CDR3 reads CASRTDRLGELTGELFF. CDR3 nucleotides: TGTGCCAGTAGGACAGACAGGCTTGGGGAATTGACCGGGGAGCTGTTTTTT.